The 20 T cell receptor beta chains listed next were all sequenced from one sample in a study of blood T cells in healthy people across ages. Together with a sample-barcoded 5' primer, a J-beta primer mix was included in a second PCR lasting about 7 to 12 cycles. Via MiXCR, TCRdb re-called the 5' RACE reads, giving one row per CDR3 protein. Among hundreds of thousands of distinct CDR3 sequences listed, more than 20% were seen once. Sequenced: blood. Source of these receptors: a man aged 65-85 years in good health.

The V call is TRBV5-1, the J call TRBJ1-1; TRBD1 aligns across 8 bases. CDR3 size: 15 residues. V trimming: 2 bases; J trimming: 6 bases; junction bases outside the gene matches: 9. Germline values: CDR1 SGHRS, CDR2 YFSETQ. This chain's CDR3 is CASSLGQGRYAEAFF. Written as DNA, the CDR3 is TGCGCCAGCAGCTTAGGACAGGGACGGTACGCTGAAGCTTTCTTT.

The genes are TRBV20-1 and TRBJ1-4, with D perhaps matching TRBD1 (6 bases). The V and J ends lost 0 bases and 10 bases respectively, with 15 bases between them. This CDR3 has 14 residues. Germline V lookup: CDR1 DFQATT, CDR2 SNEGSKA (reference sequence). CDR3 sequence: CSARDRAGARKLFF. The CDR3 nucleotides are TGCAGTGCTAGAGATCGAGCAGGGGCGAGAAAACTGTTTTTT.

This clonotype was found many times. The rearrangement uses TRBV6-1 and TRBJ2-7, with TRBD1 matching 7 bases. CDR1 and CDR2 from the germline V gene are MNHNS and SASEGT. After removal of 5 bases from V and 1 base from J, the junction contained 5 bases not matched to a gene. The CDR3 extends over 14 amino acids. The CDR3 spells CASSRDSFSYEQYF. CDR3 nucleotide sequence: TGTGCCAGCAGTCGGGACAGCTTTTCCTACGAGCAGTACTTC.

Comment on this clonotype: A junction end diverges from the germline sequence, so it may reflect a read error. V gene TRBV20-1 combines with J gene TRBJ2-5; the D is unclear. CDR1 is DFQATT and CDR2 is SNEGSKA in the germline V gene (reference sequence). The CDR3 sequence is 11 residues long. The CDR3 DNA follows: TGCAGTGCGCAGTACCAAGAGGCCCAGTACTTC. This encodes CSAQYQEAQYF.

The sample holds a few counts of this clonotype. A read error may produce the germline difference seen at one junction end. This chain uses TRBV13 with TRBJ2-5; D perhaps matches TRBD2 (6 bases). The germline gives CDR1 PRHDT, CDR2 FYEKMQ (reference sequence). The CDR3 contains 13 residues. The CDR3 DNA is TGTGCCAGCAGTAATGGAGGGGAAGAGACCCAGTATTTC. It codes for CASSNGGEETQYF.

This rearrangement joins TRBV21-1 to TRBJ2-4; TRBD1 is taken as the D call from the table, unchecked against the DNA. TRBV21-1 is given as a pseudogene. The CDR3 sequence is 18 residues long. The CDR3 reads CASSKEFPLWDRPNIQYF. In nucleotides, the CDR3 is TGTGCCAGCAGCAAAGAGTTTCCCCTTTGGGACAGACCAAACATTCAGTACTTC.

The CDR3 region has the DNA TGTGCCAACAACCCCGGGGCCGCGAACACCGGGGAGCTGTTTTTT. Amino acid sequence: CANNPGAANTGELFF. The genes are TRBV28 and TRBJ2-2; TRBD1 or TRBD2 may be the D gene (5 bases each). The V end lost 10 bases, the J end lost 0 bases, and 15 bases lay between the germline ends. The CDR3 sequence is 15 residues long. Per the germline V gene, CDR1 is MDHEN and CDR2 is SYDVKM.

The chain has TRBV12-3 or TRBV12-4 and TRBJ2-5; the match to TRBD2 covers 7 bases. The J call may be faulty, since TRBJ2-1 better matches the DNA end. This CDR3 spans 15 amino acids. CDR3 in DNA: TGTGCCAGCAGCCGAGCGGGGTCGCCCTACAATGAGCAGTTCTTC. Its protein product is CASSRAGSPYNEQFF.

The chain joins TRBV28 to TRBJ2-7; 11 nucleotides align to TRBD2. V was clipped by 6 bases and J by 5 bases; unmatched bases: 0. The CDR3 is made up of 12 amino acids. The germline gives CDR1 MDHEN, CDR2 SYDVKM. The CDR3 bases are TGTGCCAGCAGGACTAGCGGGAACGAGCAGTACTTC. It is translated as CASRTSGNEQYF.

This clonotype was observed a single time. The CDR3 region has the DNA TGTGCCAGTAGTTTCCGGGACAGGGGTCAAGAGACCCAGTACTTC. Its protein is CASSFRDRGQETQYF. The chain has TRBV19 and TRBJ2-5; the match to TRBD1 covers 10 bases. Looked up from germline, CDR1 is LNHDA and CDR2 is SQIVND (reference sequence). The CDR3 has 15 amino acids. J gave up 2 bases and V 5 bases, and 5 bases lay outside the gene matches. Combining the CDR3 with reference TRBV19 and TRBJ2-5 gives the whole variable domain DGGITQSPKYLFRKEGQNVTLSCEQNLNHDAMYWYRQDPGQGLRLIYYSQIVNDFQKGDIAEGYSVSREKKESFPLTVTSAQKNPTAFYLCASSFRDRGQETQYFGPGTRLLVL.

This clonotype was observed a handful of times. A read error may explain this, as a much larger clone is one base away. The CDR3 bases are TGTGCCAGCAGCCCAGGGGAAGCAACTAATGAAAAACTGTTTTTT. It encodes CASSPGEATNEKLFF. The V gene is TRBV7-9, the J gene TRBJ1-4, with D perhaps TRBD1 (6 bases). CDR3 size: 15 residues. Germline CDR1 SEHNR, CDR2 FQNEAQ (reference sequence). V was clipped by 5 bases and J by 0 bases, with 10 bases between them.

This clonotype was counted only a few times. V and J are TRBV10-3 and TRBJ2-5, with D possibly being TRBD1 (6 bases). Looked up from germline, CDR1 is ENHRY and CDR2 is SYGVKD. The V end was cut by 3 bases, the J end by 0 bases, with 11 bases between. There are 15 residues in the CDR3. CDR3 bases: TGTGCCATCAGTGATCGGGGACAAAACCAAGAGACCCAGTACTTC. Residues: CAISDRGQNQETQYF.

This sequence joins TRBV28 and TRBJ2-5, with 7 bases that match TRBD2. The assigned J gene may be wrong: the sequence end matches TRBJ2-7 better. The germline V gene encodes CDR1 MDHEN and CDR2 SYDVKM. The CDR3 is made up of 13 amino acids. CDR3 coding DNA: TGTGCCAGCACTCTAGCGGACACCTACGAGCAGTACTTC. This encodes CASTLADTYEQYF.

On this clonotype itself: One end of the junction is discordant with germline, which a read error may explain. The chain is built from TRBV29-1 and TRBJ1-4; D is perhaps TRBD1 (6 bases). There are 13 residues in the CDR3. Germline CDR1 reads SQVTM; CDR2 reads ANQGSEA. The CDR3 DNA follows: TGCGGCGTAGGGGACACTTGGGGTGAAAAACTGTTTTTT. It encodes CGVGDTWGEKLFF.

This clonotype appeared once. The chain employs TRBV12-3 or TRBV12-4 and TRBJ1-2, with D perhaps matching TRBD1 (6 bases). V was trimmed by 6 bases and J by 8 bases, leaving 13 bases between them. The CDR3 has 12 residues. The CDR3 here is CASRLPGDGYTF. The CDR3 nucleotides are TGTGCCAGCAGGCTCCCAGGGGACGGCTACACCTTC.

The chain carries TRBV10-3 and TRBJ1-5; D remains ambiguous. CDR1 and CDR2 (germline): ENHRY, SYGVKD. Trimming removed 3 bases at V and 3 bases at J, with 6 bases between. This CDR3 is built from 13 residues. This chain's CDR3 is CAISDESNQPQHF. The CDR3 DNA reads as TGTGCCATCAGTGATGAGTCCAATCAGCCCCAGCATTTT.

As DNA, the CDR3 is TGTGCCAGCAGCTTAGGGTCCTCCGCGACAGGATCTTACGAGCAGTACTTC. Protein product: CASSLGSSATGSYEQYF. The chain uses TRBV11-2 and TRBJ2-5, with D perhaps matching TRBD1 (6 bases). The end of the DNA fits TRBJ2-7 better, so the J call may be wrong. Germline V gene data show CDR1 as SGHAT and CDR2 as FQNNGV. The CDR3 runs to 17 residues.

The V and J genes are TRBV20-1 and TRBJ1-1; the D gene is possibly TRBD1 (6 bases). Trimming pared 0 bases from V and 6 bases from J, leaving 20 bases between. The CDR3 is made up of 16 amino acids. Germline-derived CDR1 and CDR2 are DFQATT and SNEGSKA (reference sequence). In nucleotides, the CDR3 is TGCAGTGCTAGAGACGGGAAGCGGGGGCAGGGGTCTGAAGCTTTCTTT. Translating it yields CSARDGKRGQGSEAFF.

This clonotype has only a few counts. V usage is TRBV6-5 and J usage is TRBJ2-5, with TRBD1 identical over 9 bases. The J call could be wrong; TRBJ2-1 is a better fit for the DNA end. Germline V CDR1 and CDR2: MNHEY, SVGAGI. CDR3 length equals 16 residues. The CDR3 sequence: CASSYWAGQGPDEQFF. The CDR3 DNA sequence: TGTGCCAGCAGTTACTGGGCTGGACAGGGGCCGGATGAGCAGTTCTTC.

J is TRBJ2-5 and V is TRBV6-5; no clear D gene. V shed 6 bases and J shed 7 bases, with 12 bases lying between them. The CDR3 is 12 residues long. Germline V lookup: CDR1 MNHEY, CDR2 SVGAGI. CDR3 sequence (DNA): TGTGCCAGCAGCTCCTACGACGGGACCCAGTACTTC. Translated: CASSSYDGTQYF.